The sequence of this TCR beta chain was determined in a study of T cell responses to AZD1222 COVID-19 vaccine (dated by TCRdb to the early 2020s). Study-wide context: A total of just over 230 trial participants underwent TCR sequencing, of whom 200 to 220 received two doses of AZD1222 and about 25 received two doses of the MenACWY control vaccine. Enrollment into the trials was organized by age into subgroups of 18-55, 56-69 and 70-plus years, and those subgroups contained roughly 150, 30 and 60 TCR-sequenced participants, respectively. Findings and caveats that apply to the study as a whole: The 56-69-year group was small, and its depth increase did not reach significance, likely because of low power. No day 14 peak-response samples were available, so repertoires were characterized only after the peak T cell response. Nearly half of unique spike-specific TCRs reportedly recognized epitopes outside regions mutated in the B.1.351 and B.1.1.7 variants. Participants were mostly white British and included more females than males, and it was suggested by the authors that clonal diversity may have been underestimated. After two AZD1222 doses, spike-specific TCR breadth and depth were significantly higher than at day 0 and than in MenACWY recipients. Vaccine-associated CD4 TCRs spanned the whole spike protein, with dominant responses in regions 160-218 and 743-854. Conclusions about previously exposed vaccinees were limited because only a handful of AZD1222 recipients were SARS-CoV-2 seropositive at baseline.

The CDR3 regions of human TCRbeta chains were analyzed by immunosequencing. Concerning the study's data processing: Repertoire TCRs were checked for matches against a reference library of SARS-CoV-2-specific TCRs that had been generated using the MIRA antigen-specificity platform. Breadth was defined as the fraction of unique TCRs that were SARS-CoV-2-associated, and depth was defined as the fraction of total T cells that were SARS-CoV-2-associated. Using the MIRA data, every spike-specific TCR was mapped to the spike region that the TCR reacted to and assigned to either a CD4 or a CD8 class. Log10-transformed breadth and depth values were compared by one-way ANOVA with Sidak's multiple comparisons tests. TCRdb's version of the immuneACCESS table is confined to in-frame rearrangements and falls short of the full clone set. An unresolved V gene accounts for under half of the shortfall where checked; the remainder is of unknown origin. The DNA gave D and trimming, while V, J and clone size come from that table. This sample lists about 110,000 clones; 70% to 90% were detected once. Under 3% of the sample is taken by the ten largest.

The sample's time point label, decoded: about 28 days (+/-7) after the second vaccine dose. AZD1222 recipients with second doses at about 4 weeks or about 12 weeks were pooled, because spike-specific TCR depth and breadth did not differ between schedules. Samples from vaccinated people were obtained from the UK trials COV001 and COV002, which included a single-blind randomized controlled phase 2/3 trial of AZD1222 (ChAdOx1 nCoV-19) in healthy adults. For TCRbeta chain sequencing, PBMC samples from trial participants were taken at day 0 and at day 28 after the second dose. This clone was seen only once. The clone's antigen remains unknown. No much larger clone exists at a distance of one base, and base qualities are not known. V and J are truncated by 3 bases and 2 bases respectively, leaving an intervening sequence of 16 bases. CDR1 GTSNPN and CDR2 SVGIG are derived from the germline V gene (reference sequence). The CDR3 numbers 15 residues from cysteine through phenylalanine. Only the CDR3 portion is preserved as DNA: 45 bases, with reading frame beginning at the first base.

The sequence links TRBV30 to TRBJ2-5, with an unclear D gene assignment. The material was peripheral blood, obtained 28 days after the second AZD1222 dose. The TCR sequence derives from an adult who received the AZD1222 COVID-19 vaccine. The base sequence is TGTGCCTGGAGCGTTACCTTAGGGCCTCAAGAGACCCAGTACTTC. The translation is CAWSVTLGPQETQYF.